The clone carrying this T cell receptor (beta chain) was seen a few times. The entry originates in a study of patients and donors after allogeneic stem cell transplantation. There are 14 residues in the CDR3. The germline V gene has CDR1 SGHRS and CDR2 YFSETQ. J was trimmed by 4 bases and V by 4 bases; bases with no gene match: 4. From the RT-PCR reads, TCRdb called clonotypes with MiXCR, one entry per CDR3 protein. The data contain about a million distinct CDR3 sequences, roughly 18% of them singletons. This sequence was found in a human donor who was either an allogeneic HSCT recipient or a stem cell or donor lymphocyte infusion donor (not recorded which). It is not recorded whose cells these are; they may come from a transplant donor. This chain connects TRBV5-1 to TRBJ2-5; 10 bases align to TRBD2. The sequenced sample consisted of blood, either unsorted or a sorted T cell fraction (not recorded which). CDR3 loop: CASSTSSGRETQYF. The CDR3 DNA sequence: TGCGCCAGCAGCACCTCTAGCGGGAGAGAGACCCAGTACTTC.